One sample yielded the 20 T cell receptor beta chains listed below, sequenced in a study of regulatory T cells in long-lasting Graves disease. Library construction for TCR beta used iRepertoire HTBI primers and Arm-PCR of CDR3 regions. TCRdb independently ran MiXCR on the multiplex PCR reads; one entry per CDR3 protein. Here the sample spans roughly 500,000 distinct CDR3 sequences, roughly 23% being singletons. Time point here: persistent/refractory GD, antithyroid drugs over 5 years with positive TRAb. Scientists built the TCR library using RNA that was extracted from PBMCs. Sequencing was performed on peripheral blood mononuclear cells (PBMCs), taken when the disease was refractory, from a patient treated with antithyroid drugs. The receptor source for this set is a female donor with Graves disease.

This clonotype has only a few counts. The chain links TRBV10-3 to TRBJ2-7; the D gene is possibly TRBD2 (5 bases). The ends were cut back, 0 bases at V and 5 bases at J, with 14 bases in the middle. Germline V CDR1 and CDR2: ENHRY, SYGVKD. The CDR3 consists of 15 residues. The CDR3, as DNA: TGTGCCATCAGTGAGTCGACTCGGGGTTTCGACGAGCAGTACTTC. Amino acid sequence: CAISESTRGFDEQYF.

In this sample, this clonotype turned up many times. The chain carries TRBV7-2 and TRBJ1-1, with unresolved D. The germline V gene has CDR1 SGHTA and CDR2 FQGNSA. Trimming took off 5 bases at V and 3 bases at J, with 16 bases between the two ends. This CDR3 region has 15 residues. The CDR3 nucleotides read TGTGCCAGCAGCCCCCAGACCGGTAGTTACACTGAAGCTTTCTTT. This codes for CASSPQTGSYTEAFF.

Many counts were recorded for this clonotype. The chain combines TRBV5-8 with TRBJ1-2, with 9 bases matching TRBD1. Germline V gives CDR1 SGHTS, CDR2 YDEGEE. J lost 8 bases, V lost 4 bases, and 9 bases had no gene match. There are 14 residues in the CDR3. The CDR3 loop is CASSHPDRGSGYTF. In DNA form, the CDR3 reads TGTGCCAGCAGCCACCCTGACAGGGGGAGCGGCTACACCTTC.

The chain has TRBV24-1 and TRBJ2-5, with a tentative D call TRBD1 (5 bases). CDR1 and CDR2 (germline): KGHDR, SFDVKD. The V end was cut by 8 bases, the J end by 1 base, with 16 bases between. The CDR3 length is 15 residues. CDR3 in amino acids: CATKSGQGIQETQYF. CDR3 DNA: TGTGCCACCAAGTCAGGACAAGGGATCCAAGAGACCCAGTACTTC.

The chain links TRBV2 to TRBJ1-1, with D possibly TRBD1 on 6 matching bases. V was shortened by 6 bases and J by 5 bases, with 16 bases between the two germline ends. The CDR3 runs 14 residues. CDR1 and CDR2 from the germline V gene are SNHLY and FYNNEI. The CDR3 nucleotides are TGTGCCAGCAGCTTAGTGGGGGGCAGGACTGAAGCTTTCTTT. Translation: CASSLVGGRTEAFF.

This clonotype was recorded at least ten times. This CDR3 is CASRNHLNSPLHF. The CDR3 DNA sequence: TGTGCCAGCAGAAACCACCTTAATTCACCCCTCCACTTT. The chain links TRBV6-1 to TRBJ1-6; no definite D call. V was clipped by 6 bases and J by 6 bases, with 9 bases between them. The germline CDR1 and CDR2 sequences are MNHNS and SASEGT. CDR3 length equals 13 residues.

This clonotype showed up just a few times. The V call is TRBV7-2, the J call TRBJ1-3, with 9 nucleotides matching TRBD1. The germline gives CDR1 SGHTA, CDR2 FQGNSA. The CDR3 is 15 residues long. The V gene end was trimmed by 0 bases and the J gene end by 8 bases; junction bases not matched to a gene: 5. This chain's CDR3 is CASSLAPGQGYTIYF. Here the CDR3 DNA reads TGTGCCAGCAGCTTAGCACCGGGACAGGGATACACCATATATTTT.

This clonotype was seen many times. This rearrangement joins TRBV7-9 to TRBJ1-1; 7 bases line up with TRBD1. CDR1 is SEHNR, CDR2 FQNEAQ, per germline (reference sequence). This CDR3 region has 12 residues. With 4 bases clipped from V and 4 bases from J, the junction kept 0 bases outside the gene matches. The CDR3 sequence: CASSSGGTEAFF. The CDR3 DNA reads TGTGCCAGCAGCTCAGGGGGCACTGAAGCTTTCTTT. Together with reference TRBV7-9 and TRBJ1-1, the CDR3 gives the full variable domain: DTGVSQNPRHKITKRGQNVTFRCDPISEHNRLYWYRQTLGQGPEFLTYFQNEAQLEKSRLLSDRFSAERPKGSFSTLEIQRTEQGDSAMYLCASSSGGTEAFFGQGTRLTVV.

Regarding this clonotype: This may be a read error: a much more frequent sequence differs by one nucleotide. This CDR3 is missing its conserved last phenylalanine or tryptophan, likely due to a read error. The rearrangement links TRBV15 to TRBJ2-5, with D unresolved. Germline CDR1 reads LNHNV; CDR2 reads YYDKDF (reference sequence). The V and J ends lost 0 bases and 0 bases respectively, with 5 bases between them. The CDR3 is made up of 14 amino acids. CDR3 nucleotide sequence: TGTGCCACCAGCAGAGATCACAACCAAGAGACCCAGTACCTC. The encoded protein is CATSRDHNQETQYL.

This clonotype was recorded once. This may arise from a read error, as a much more abundant clone is one base away. V and J are TRBV19 and TRBJ1-1, with D uncertain. There are 13 residues in the CDR3. The germline V gene encodes CDR1 LNHDA and CDR2 SQIVND (reference sequence). The CDR3 sequence: CASSIDPSREASF. The CDR3 DNA reads as TGTGCCAGTAGTATAGATCCGAGCAGAGAAGCTTCCTTT. The variable domain in full, completed from reference TRBV19 and TRBJ1-1, reads DGGITQSPKYLFRKEGQNVTLSCEQNLNHDAMYWYRQDPGQGLRLIYYSQIVNDFQKGDIAEGYSVSREKKESFPLTVTSAQKNPTAFYLCASSIDPSREASFGQGTRLTVV.

The chain carries TRBV7-6 and TRBJ2-7; 10 bases are a match to TRBD2. The CDR3 loop spans 15 amino acids. Germline V gene sequence: CDR1 SGHVS, CDR2 FNYEAQ. Trimming removed 1 base from V and 6 bases from J; junction bases left unmatched: 6. The CDR3 DNA reads as TGTGCCAGCAGCTTAGGAGCTAGCGGGAGAGTCGAGCAGTACTTC. Translating it yields CASSLGASGRVEQYF.

This clonotype was seen at least ten times. V gene TRBV11-2 combines with J gene TRBJ2-7, with 11 bases fitting TRBD2. The CDR3 loop spans 18 amino acids. V trimming: 1 base; J trimming: 4 bases; junction bases outside the gene matches: 12. Per the germline V gene, CDR1 is SGHAT and CDR2 is FQNNGV. CDR3 DNA: TGTGCCAGCAGCTTAGGGGATAGCGGGGGGGTCTCCGCTTACGAGCAGTACTTC. Translated, it gives CASSLGDSGGVSAYEQYF.

This clonotype was counted a single time. V and J are TRBV10-3 and TRBJ1-1; TRBD1 might be the D (6 bases). CDR1 is ENHRY, CDR2 SYGVKD, per germline. The V end was cut by 7 bases, the J end by 0 bases, with 15 bases between. There are 15 residues in the CDR3. CDR3 DNA sequence: TGTGCCATCAAGGGACATTCGGATTTGAACACTGAAGCTTTCTTT. This codes for CAIKGHSDLNTEAFF.

This sequence joins TRBV24-1 and TRBJ2-2, with D possibly being TRBD1 (6 bases). The CDR3 is made up of 15 amino acids. Looked up from germline, CDR1 is KGHDR and CDR2 is SFDVKD. The ends were cut back, 0 bases at V and 6 bases at J, with 10 bases in the middle. The CDR3 nucleotides are TGTGCCACCAGTGATTTGCTGGGGGCGGCCGGGGAGCTGTTTTTT. It specifies CATSDLLGAAGELFF.

This clonotype was seen more than once but under ten times. V and J are TRBV7-2 and TRBJ2-2; D perhaps matches TRBD2 (5 bases). This CDR3 is built from 13 residues. V lost 6 bases and J lost 4, with 9 bases in between. CDR1 and CDR2 from the germline V gene are SGHTA and FQGNSA. The CDR3 DNA sequence: TGTGCCAGCAGGAGACGGGGCACCGGGGAGCTGTTTTTT. Protein: CASRRRGTGELFF.

The rearrangement uses TRBV20-1 and TRBJ2-3; 8 nucleotides line up with TRBD1. Germline assignment: CDR1 DFQATT and CDR2 SNEGSKA (reference sequence). V lost 3 bases, J lost 0 bases, and 8 bases stayed unmatched. The CDR3 covers 16 residues. In DNA, the CDR3 is TGCAGTGCTAGCTTCAGGGGGCATATGAGCACAGATACGCAGTATTTT. As protein: CSASFRGHMSTDTQYF.

This rearrangement joins TRBV30 to TRBJ2-5; D is possibly TRBD2 (6 bases). V lost 2 bases and J 5 bases, leaving 12 bases between the germline ends. Germline lookup yields CDR1 GTSNPN and CDR2 SVGIG (reference sequence). The CDR3 has 13 amino acids. In DNA, the CDR3 is TGTGCCTGGAGTAAAGGCGGGGAGGAGACCCAGTACTTC. Translated: CAWSKGGEETQYF. Full variable domain (rest looked up from reference TRBV30 and TRBJ2-5): SQTIHQWPATLVQPVGSPLSLECTVEGTSNPNLYWYRQAAGRGLQLLFYSVGIGQISSEVPQNLSASRPQDRQFILSSKKLLLSDSGFYLCAWSKGGEETQYFGPGTRLLVL.

This clonotype was counted ten times or more. Here the CDR3 reads CASSLGQQAFF. The CDR3 DNA is TGTGCCAGCAGTTTGGGACAGCAAGCTTTCTTT. The chain combines TRBV12-3 or TRBV12-4 with TRBJ1-1; 7 nucleotides agree with TRBD1. CDR3 length: 11 amino acids. V lost 3 bases to trimming and J lost 9 bases; unmatched junction nucleotides: 1.

This clonotype has a single count. This may come from a read error, since a much larger clone is one base off. This rearrangement joins TRBV27 to TRBJ2-1; TRBD1 matches 8 bases. This CDR3 contains 13 residues. V was clipped by 3 bases and J by 7 bases; unmatched bases: 2. CDR1 and CDR2 from the germline V gene are MNHEY and SMNVEV (reference sequence). This CDR3 is CASSFRQGNEQFF. DNA for the CDR3: TGTGCCAGCAGTTTTCGACAGGGGAATGAGCAGTTCTTC.

In its sample, this clonotype was seen once. The CDR3 DNA reads as TGTGCCAGCAGCACCAGGGGGGCCCTGCCTAACCAGCCCCAGCATTTT. As protein: CASSTRGALPNQPQHF. This chain connects TRBV5-6 to TRBJ1-5, with 7 bases that match TRBD1. V trimming: 4 bases; J trimming: 7 bases; junction bases outside the gene matches: 14. The CDR3 is 16 residues long. Germline V lookup: CDR1 SGHDT, CDR2 YYEEEE. Based on the CDR3 plus reference TRBV5-6 and TRBJ1-5, the full variable domain is DAGVTQSPTHLIKTRGQQVTLRCSPKSGHDTVSWYQQALGQGPQFIFQYYEEEERQRGNFPDRFSGHQFPNYSSELNVNALLLGDSALYLCASSTRGALPNQPQHFGDGTRLSIL.